Presented here are 30 T cell receptor beta chains from one specimen sequenced in a study of spatial heterogeneity in lung cancer. TCRdb re-analysed the 5' RACE reads in MiXCR, keeping a single row per CDR3 protein. The table includes 40,000 to 50,000 distinct CDR3 sequences, roughly an eighth detected once. Described time point: sample taken at primary tumor resection. This specimen consisted of PBMCs, obtained at surgery. These receptors were obtained from a male donor with early-stage non-small cell lung cancer.

This chain uses TRBV6-6 with TRBJ1-2; D gene uncertain. There are 15 residues in the CDR3. CDR1 and CDR2 (germline): MNHNY, SVGAGI (reference sequence). V lost 2 bases, J lost 4 bases, and 14 bases lay in between. CDR3 in amino acids: CASSYDEVGAYGYTF. The CDR3 DNA is TGTGCCAGCAGTTACGACGAGGTTGGAGCCTATGGCTACACCTTC.

This clonotype was counted a few times. The chain joins TRBV5-1 to TRBJ2-5; 10 nucleotides line up with TRBD1. The junction had 10 bases not matched to a gene; V was cut back by 3 bases and J by 5 bases. The CDR3 is 16 amino acids. Germline CDR1 SGHRS, CDR2 YFSETQ. The CDR3 coding sequence is TGCGCCAGCAGCTCGTTGACAGGGGGCACGGCGGAGACCCAGTACTTC. Amino acid sequence: CASSSLTGGTAETQYF.

This clonotype came up many times. The CDR3 loop is CASSYSPARSYNSPLHF. The CDR3 bases are TGTGCCAGCAGTTACTCGCCAGCACGCTCCTATAATTCACCCCTCCACTTT. The chain is built from TRBV6-6 and TRBJ1-6; D gene uncertain. The CDR3 spans 17 residues. V was cut by 0 bases and J by 0 bases, with 9 bases left in between. CDR1 MNHNY and CDR2 SVGAGI come from the germline V gene (reference sequence).

This clonotype was detected many times. The rearrangement uses TRBV24-1 and TRBJ1-1; no clear D. The V end was cut by 5 bases, the J end by 5 bases, with 14 bases between. Per germline, CDR1 KGHDR and CDR2 SFDVKD. The length of the CDR3 is 14 residues. CDR3 amino acids: CATSGPGTVTEAFF. The DNA for the CDR3 is TGTGCCACCAGTGGCCCGGGCACAGTGACTGAAGCTTTCTTT.

This clonotype was detected ten times or more. This rearrangement joins TRBV19 to TRBJ2-7; the D gene is possibly TRBD1 (5 bases). V lost 3 bases and J lost 3, with 9 bases in between. The CDR3 loop spans 13 amino acids. The germline V gene has CDR1 LNHDA and CDR2 SQIVND (reference sequence). CDR3 DNA: TGTGCCAGTAGTATCGGGCAGGGCTACGAGCAGTACTTC. Translating gives CASSIGQGYEQYF. The full variable domain, its missing parts supplied by reference TRBV19 and TRBJ2-7, is DGGITQSPKYLFRKEGQNVTLSCEQNLNHDAMYWYRQDPGQGLRLIYYSQIVNDFQKGDIAEGYSVSREKKESFPLTVTSAQKNPTAFYLCASSIGQGYEQYFGPGTRLTVT.

This clonotype was seen a few times. The CDR3 region is CASSVGDDTDTQYF. CDR3 DNA: TGTGCCAGCAGCGTAGGGGACGACACAGATACGCAGTATTTT. The genes are TRBV9 and TRBJ2-3; the D gene could be TRBD1 or TRBD2 (5 bases each). The CDR3 runs to 14 residues. The V gene's germline CDR1 is SGDLS and CDR2 YYNGEE. Between the trimmed V and J ends, which lost 0 bases and 2 bases, there was a span of 7 bases.

This clonotype was counted a few times. V usage is TRBV3-1 and J usage is TRBJ1-1, with TRBD1 identical over 8 bases. The germline CDR1 and CDR2 sequences are LGHDT and YNNKEL (reference sequence). J gave up 5 bases and V 4 bases, and 6 bases lay outside the gene matches. The CDR3 covers 14 residues. The CDR3 DNA reads TGTGCCAGCAGCCGAGGACAGGGTTTAACTGAAGCTTTCTTT. This encodes CASSRGQGLTEAFF. The whole variable domain, remainder taken from reference TRBV3-1 and TRBJ1-1, is DTAVSQTPKYLVTQMGNDKSIKCEQNLGHDTMYWYKQDSKKFLKIMFSYNNKELIINETVPNRFSPKSPDKAHLNLHINSLELGDSAVYFCASSRGQGLTEAFFGQGTRLTVV.

The chain employs TRBV19 and TRBJ1-2; no firm D call. V dropped 5 bases and J dropped 1 base, with 8 bases sitting between them. The CDR3 sequence is 13 residues long. Germline CDR1 and CDR2: LNHDA and SQIVND (reference sequence). CDR3: CASSFTLNYGYTF. In DNA form, the CDR3 reads TGTGCCAGTAGTTTCACCCTTAACTATGGCTACACCTTC.

This clonotype was counted a few times. This chain joins TRBV19 and TRBJ2-7; 7 bases match TRBD1. J lost 2 bases, V lost 5 bases, and 6 bases had no gene match. The germline V gene encodes CDR1 LNHDA and CDR2 SQIVND (reference sequence). The CDR3 totals 14 residues. CDR3 protein: CASSLTGTAYEQYF. DNA for the CDR3: TGTGCCAGTAGTCTCACCGGGACAGCCTACGAGCAGTACTTC.

This clonotype was seen many times. The rearrangement joins TRBV11-2 to TRBJ2-1, with a tentative D call TRBD1 (5 bases). This CDR3 has 12 residues. Germline loops: CDR1 SGHAT, CDR2 FQNNGV. Trimming removed 5 bases from V and 12 bases from J, with 14 bases in between. The CDR3 loop is CASSPAGIWQFF. In nucleotides, the CDR3 is TGTGCCAGCAGCCCAGCAGGGATCTGGCAGTTCTTC. The full variable domain, with the rest looked up from reference TRBV11-2 and TRBJ2-1, is EAGVAQSPRYKIIEKRQSVAFWCNPISGHATLYWYQQILGQGPKLLIQFQNNGVVDDSQLPKDRFSAERLKGVDSTLKIQPAKLEDSAVYLCASSPAGIWQFFGPGTRLTVL.

This clonotype was picked up many times. The chain has TRBV7-6 and TRBJ2-7; D remains ambiguous. Trimming shortened V by 4 bases and J by 0 bases, and 13 bases separated the two germline ends. CDR1 is SGHVS and CDR2 is FNYEAQ in the germline V gene. The CDR3 has 15 amino acids. The CDR3 region has the DNA TGTGCCAGCAGCTCCACGTCTGAAAGCTCCTACGAGCAGTACTTC. Protein product: CASSSTSESSYEQYF.

V is TRBV7-9 and J is TRBJ1-1; TRBD1 might be the D (6 bases). V was pared by 0 bases and J by 1 base, with 9 bases between. The length of the CDR3 is 15 residues. Germline V gene sequence: CDR1 SEHNR, CDR2 FQNEAQ (reference sequence). The CDR3 is CASSLALTGNTEAFF. The DNA for the CDR3 is TGTGCCAGCAGCTTAGCCCTGACAGGGAACACTGAAGCTTTCTTT.

This clonotype was found a few times. This sequence joins TRBV7-9 and TRBJ2-3; 9 bases match TRBD2. Trimming removed 4 bases from V and 2 bases from J; junction bases left unmatched: 7. CDR1 SEHNR and CDR2 FQNEAQ come from the germline V gene (reference sequence). The CDR3 length is 16 residues. CDR3 in amino acids: CASSSRGLANTDTQYF. CDR3 DNA sequence: TGTGCCAGCAGCTCCCGTGGACTAGCGAACACAGATACGCAGTATTTT. The whole variable domain, filled in from reference TRBV7-9 and TRBJ2-3, reads DTGVSQNPRHKITKRGQNVTFRCDPISEHNRLYWYRQTLGQGPEFLTYFQNEAQLEKSRLLSDRFSAERPKGSFSTLEIQRTEQGDSAMYLCASSSRGLANTDTQYFGPGTRLTVL.

This clonotype was seen more than once but under ten times. This chain joins TRBV5-5 and TRBJ2-1; D gene uncertain. The CDR3 totals 14 residues. Germline loops: CDR1 SGHKS, CDR2 YYEKEE (reference sequence). V was clipped by 1 base and J by 6 bases, with 11 bases between them. CDR3 DNA: TGTGCCAGCAGCTTGAGTGCCCCCATCAATGAGCAGTTCTTC. Translated: CASSLSAPINEQFF.

The rearrangement joins TRBV28 to TRBJ2-4; a weak D match, TRBD1 (5 bases). The CDR3 has 13 residues. V lost 2 bases and J 9 bases, leaving 11 bases between the germline ends. Germline V gene data show CDR1 as MDHEN and CDR2 as SYDVKM. DNA for the CDR3: TGTGCCAGCAGTTTACAGGGTGTGGGCATTCAGTACTTC. It codes for CASSLQGVGIQYF. The entire variable domain, with the rest obtained from reference TRBV28 and TRBJ2-4, is as follows: DVKVTQSSRYLVKRTGEKVFLECVQDMDHENMFWYRQDPGLGLRLIYFSYDVKMKEKGDIPEGYSVSREKKERFSLILESASTNQTSMYLCASSLQGVGIQYFGAGTRLSVL.

The genes are TRBV5-1 and TRBJ1-1; no definite D call. The germline V and J ends were trimmed by 2 bases and 5 bases, with 7 bases remaining between them. The CDR3 length is 12 residues. The germline V gene encodes CDR1 SGHRS and CDR2 YFSETQ. CDR3 protein: CASSLGQTEAFF. Written as DNA, the CDR3 is TGCGCCAGCAGCTTAGGGCAGACTGAAGCTTTCTTT.

This clonotype has only a few counts. V usage is TRBV13 and J usage is TRBJ2-7, with 7 bases aligning to TRBD2. The CDR3 sequence is 13 residues long. V dropped 5 bases and J dropped 4; count of bases not matched to a gene: 5. CDR1 and CDR2 from the germline V gene are PRHDT and FYEKMQ (reference sequence). CDR3 nucleotide sequence: TGTGCCAGCAGCCCCGGACTAGAATACGAGCAGTACTTC. The encoded protein is CASSPGLEYEQYF.

The J gene is TRBJ1-6, the V gene TRBV30; D is ambiguous. Trimming pared 5 bases from V and 0 bases from J, leaving 14 bases between. Germline V CDR1 and CDR2: GTSNPN, SVGIG (reference sequence). This CDR3 has 16 amino acids. CDR3 loop: CAWRATPSSYNSPLHF. The CDR3 region has the DNA TGTGCCTGGCGGGCGACGCCTAGCTCCTATAATTCACCCCTCCACTTT. Variable domain in full (rest from reference TRBV30 and TRBJ1-6): SQTIHQWPATLVQPVGSPLSLECTVEGTSNPNLYWYRQAAGRGLQLLFYSVGIGQISSEVPQNLSASRPQDRQFILSSKKLLLSDSGFYLCAWRATPSSYNSPLHFGNGTRLTVT.

For this clonotype: The junction departs from germline at one end; a sequencing error may be responsible. The chain carries TRBV6-1 and TRBJ2-1; D might be TRBD1 (6 bases). Germline assignment: CDR1 MNHNS and CDR2 SASEGT. This CDR3 region has 15 residues. CDR3 sequence: CASSDYRVSYDEQFF. The CDR3 DNA reads as TGTGCCAGCAGTGACTACAGGGTCTCCTACGATGAGCAGTTCTTC.

This clonotype has only a few counts. This chain uses TRBV19 with TRBJ2-1; no firm D call. The CDR3 is made up of 14 amino acids. V lost 6 bases, J lost 1 base, and 10 bases lay in between. The germline V gene has CDR1 LNHDA and CDR2 SQIVND (reference sequence). The CDR3 loop is CASSRVSSYNEQFF. CDR3 nucleotides: TGTGCCAGTAGCCGTGTCAGTTCCTACAATGAGCAGTTCTTC. Filled out from reference TRBV19 and TRBJ2-1, the complete variable domain reads DGGITQSPKYLFRKEGQNVTLSCEQNLNHDAMYWYRQDPGQGLRLIYYSQIVNDFQKGDIAEGYSVSREKKESFPLTVTSAQKNPTAFYLCASSRVSSYNEQFFGPGTRLTVL.

This clonotype was found many times. At one of its ends the junction is not consistent with the germline gene, which may arise from a read error. CDR3 sequence (DNA): TGTGCCAGCAGCACGGGACTAGCGGGCGTGAACACCGTGGAGCTGTTTTTT. This encodes CASSTGLAGVNTVELFF. The V call is TRBV9, the J call TRBJ2-2; 12 nucleotides line up with TRBD2. There are 17 residues in the CDR3. The germline V gene encodes CDR1 SGDLS and CDR2 YYNGEE.

In its sample, this clonotype was seen many times. The gene calls are TRBV7-8 and TRBJ2-5; D is unresolved. V was trimmed by 1 base and J by 4 bases, leaving 13 bases between them. The CDR3 totals 15 residues. Per germline, CDR1 SGHVS and CDR2 FQNEAQ. The CDR3 DNA sequence: TGTGCCAGCAGCTTAGACCGTCCGCGAGGAGAGACCCAGTACTTC. Amino acid sequence: CASSLDRPRGETQYF.

This clonotype was counted many times. The chain has TRBV10-2 and TRBJ2-7; TRBD2 agrees at 7 bases. The germline gives CDR1 WSHSY, CDR2 SAAADI. The CDR3 length is 14 residues. J was trimmed by 1 base and V by 8 bases; bases with no gene match: 8. The CDR3 nucleotides are TGCGCCAGCCGGGAGGATTTAGGGTCCTACGAGCAGTACTTC. The encoded protein is CASREDLGSYEQYF.

CDR3 sequence (DNA): TGCAGTGCTAGGGGCAGGACAGCAACTAATGAAAAACTGTTTTTT. Protein product: CSARGRTATNEKLFF. The chain links TRBV20-1 to TRBJ1-4, with D maybe TRBD1 (6 bases). The length of the CDR3 is 15 residues. The V gene's germline CDR1 is DFQATT and CDR2 SNEGSKA (reference sequence). V shed 3 bases and J shed 0 bases, with 11 bases lying between them.

This clonotype was counted between two and nine times. The genes are TRBV4-1 and TRBJ1-3; D gene unclear. V was trimmed by 5 bases and J by 4 bases, leaving 6 bases between them. Germline V gene sequence: CDR1 MGHRA, CDR2 YSYEKL. The CDR3 has 12 residues. CDR3 loop: CASSKSGNTIYF. The CDR3 nucleotides read TGCGCCAGCAGCAAGTCAGGAAACACCATATATTTT.

This clonotype was recorded many times. The chain is built from TRBV5-1 and TRBJ2-1, with a possible D match to TRBD2 (6 bases). V dropped 2 bases and J dropped 0 bases, with 9 bases sitting between them. The CDR3 is made up of 15 amino acids. Per germline, CDR1 SGHRS and CDR2 YFSETQ. CDR3 protein: CASSFAGSSYNEQFF. The CDR3 nucleotides are TGCGCCAGCAGCTTTGCGGGGAGCTCCTACAATGAGCAGTTCTTC.

This clonotype was detected a few times. J is TRBJ1-1 and V is TRBV7-8, with TRBD1 identical over 10 bases. This CDR3 region has 15 residues. After removal of 6 bases from V and 6 bases from J, the junction contained 10 bases not matched to a gene. In germline, CDR1 is SGHVS, CDR2 FQNEAQ. CDR3 residues: CASRSEDRGRSEAFF. The CDR3 DNA sequence: TGTGCCAGCAGGTCAGAAGACAGGGGGCGGTCTGAAGCTTTCTTT.

About this clonotype: This could be a read error, since a much larger clone is one nucleotide away. The conserved phenylalanine or tryptophan is not found at the CDR3 terminus, so this likely reflects a read error. V gene TRBV7-8 combines with J gene TRBJ2-4; no clear D gene. The CDR3 loop spans 16 amino acids. Germline CDR1 SGHVS, CDR2 FQNEAQ. Trimming removed 4 bases from V and 0 bases from J, with 13 bases in between. CDR3 sequence: CASSSSTLLAKNIQYL. DNA of the CDR3: TGTGCCAGCAGCTCGTCGACCTTGTTAGCCAAAAACATTCAGTACTTA.

This clonotype was observed a few times. V is TRBV7-2 and J is TRBJ2-2, with 10 bases fitting TRBD2. This CDR3 has 16 residues. J lost 4 bases, V lost 6 bases, and 8 bases had no gene match. The V gene's germline CDR1 is SGHTA and CDR2 FQGNSA. This CDR3 reads CASRLLAGAATGELFF. DNA of the CDR3: TGTGCCAGCAGACTCCTAGCGGGAGCGGCCACCGGGGAGCTGTTTTTT.

The CDR3 DNA reads TGTGCCAGCAGTCCAAGGACAGGGGATAGCAATCAGCCCCAGCATTTT. Translating it yields CASSPRTGDSNQPQHF. V and J are TRBV6-2 or TRBV6-3 and TRBJ1-5, with 9 nucleotides matching TRBD1. Trimming removed 5 bases from V and 0 bases from J; junction bases left unmatched: 5. Germline V gives CDR1 MNHEY, CDR2 SVGEGT. The CDR3 has 16 residues.